The 28 T cell receptor beta chains below all came from one sample that was sequenced in a study of cytomegalovirus exposure and HLA in healthy donors. Both 60 Vbeta primers and 13 Jbeta primers went into the PCR. The data were produced by immunoSEQ multiplex PCR, yet TCRdb's version contains in-frame clones alone and is incomplete. The sample has approximately 130,000 clones; 77% are singletons. Material for sequencing was PBMCs. The source of these receptors is a man younger than 35 in good health and CMV-seropositive.

The chain is built from TRBV29-1 and TRBJ1-3; the match to TRBD1 covers 7 bases. The CDR3 totals 14 residues. J was trimmed by 5 bases and V by 8 bases; bases with no gene match: 12. The germline V gene has CDR1 SQVTM and CDR2 ANQGSEA. The CDR3 coding sequence is TGCAGCTACATTGGGACAGCTCATAGAAACACCATATATTTT. Amino acid sequence: CSYIGTAHRNTIYF.

V gene TRBV29-1 combines with J gene TRBJ1-1; TRBD1 matches 7 bases. The V gene's germline CDR1 is SQVTM and CDR2 ANQGSEA. Losses at the gene ends were 6 bases for V and 1 base for J; bases not matched to a gene: 5. This CDR3 comprises 13 residues. The CDR3: CSVGQRANTEAFF. The DNA for the CDR3 is TGCAGCGTGGGACAGAGAGCGAACACTGAAGCTTTCTTT.

The chain recombines TRBV27 with TRBJ2-3, with D hard to call. The CDR3 spans 15 residues. The germline gives CDR1 MNHEY, CDR2 SMNVEV (reference sequence). Trimming left V 4 bases short and J 0 bases short, with 11 bases between. The CDR3 DNA is TGTGCCAGCAGTTCCTATTTCCCTAGCACAGATACGCAGTATTTT. Amino acids: CASSSYFPSTDTQYF.

J is TRBJ2-7 and V is TRBV28, with 9 nucleotides matching TRBD2. Germline-derived CDR1 and CDR2 are MDHEN and SYDVKM. This CDR3 has 16 amino acids. Trimming removed 5 bases from V and 0 bases from J; junction bases left unmatched: 8. The CDR3 loop reads CASSRTTSGFSYEQYF. The CDR3, as DNA: TGTGCCAGCAGTCGAACGACTAGCGGCTTCTCCTACGAGCAGTACTTC. The full variable domain, with the rest looked up from reference TRBV28 and TRBJ2-7, is DVKVTQSSRYLVKRTGEKVFLECVQDMDHENMFWYRQDPGLGLRLIYFSYDVKMKEKGDIPEGYSVSREKKERFSLILESASTNQTSMYLCASSRTTSGFSYEQYFGPGTRLTVT.

The V call is TRBV11-2, the J call TRBJ2-5; tentative D call: TRBD2 (6 bases). TRBJ2-7 matches the DNA end more closely, so the J call is doubtful. The CDR3 has 16 residues. The germline V gene has CDR1 SGHAT and CDR2 FQNNGV. The CDR3 reads CASSLEAGFFLYEQYF. The CDR3 nucleotides are TGTGCCAGCAGCTTAGAGGCGGGGTTTTTCCTCTACGAGCAGTACTTC.

Concerning this clone itself: A junction boundary mismatches the germline segment, possibly from a read error. The chain combines TRBV7-9 with TRBJ2-6; D is perhaps TRBD1 (6 bases). CDR1 is SEHNR and CDR2 is FQNEAQ in the germline V gene (reference sequence). There are 16 residues in the CDR3. The CDR3: CASSPPRGSGANGLTF. The DNA of the CDR3 is TGTGCCAGCAGCCCTCCGAGGGGGAGTGGGGCCAACGGCCTGACTTTC.

The chain has TRBV18 and TRBJ1-1, with 10 positions matching TRBD1. CDR3 size: 15 residues. V gave up 4 bases and J gave up 2 bases; unmatched junction bases: 4. CDR1 and CDR2 (germline): KGHSH, LQKENI. This CDR3 reads CASSHRTGGNTEAFF. The CDR3 DNA reads as TGTGCCAGCTCACACCGGACAGGGGGAAACACTGAAGCTTTCTTT.

The chain employs TRBV19 and TRBJ2-7, with a possible D match to TRBD1 (7 bases). Trimming left V 2 bases short and J 3 bases short, with 8 bases between. Germline assignment: CDR1 LNHDA and CDR2 SQIVND (reference sequence). CDR3 size: 13 residues. Written as DNA, the CDR3 is TGTGCCAGTAGTATACAGGGGGGCTACGAGCAGTACTTC. This translates into CASSIQGGYEQYF.

The V gene is TRBV4-2, the J gene TRBJ1-4, with D hard to call. Per germline, CDR1 LGHNA and CDR2 YNFKEQ. CDR3 length: 14 residues. The ends were cut back, 1 base at V and 3 bases at J, with 6 bases in the middle. CDR3 DNA: TGTGCCAGCAGCCAAGGTATAGCTAATGAAAAACTGTTTTTT. It is translated as CASSQGIANEKLFF.

The chain recombines TRBV21-1 with TRBJ2-3; TRBD2 was called by the table and not checked on the DNA. TRBV21-1 represents a pseudogene. The CDR3 length is 19 residues. The CDR3 DNA reads TGTGCCAGCAGCAAAGGGCCTGGTGATGGCGGGTTTAACACAGATACGCAGTATTTT. Its translation: CASSKGPGDGGFNTDTQYF.

This clone was counted a single time. The chain carries TRBV15 and TRBJ1-3; D perhaps matches TRBD1 (6 bases). Germline V lookup: CDR1 LNHNV, CDR2 YYDKDF (reference sequence). The CDR3 covers 16 residues. V lost 5 bases and J 1 base, leaving 15 bases between the germline ends. Here the CDR3 DNA reads TGTGCCACCAGCCTTAACCGACAGGCTTCTGGAAACACCATATATTTT. Residues: CATSLNRQASGNTIYF.

The chain recombines TRBV27 with TRBJ1-2; D is uncertain. This CDR3 contains 16 residues. Germline-derived CDR1 and CDR2 are MNHEY and SMNVEV (reference sequence). Between the trimmed V and J ends, which lost 1 base and 6 bases, there was a span of 18 bases. CDR3: CASSLLGDIEGDGYTF. CDR3 nucleotide sequence: TGTGCCAGCAGTTTATTGGGAGATATTGAGGGTGATGGCTACACCTTC.

This chain uses TRBV5-1 with TRBJ1-1; D perhaps matches TRBD1 (6 bases). CDR3 length: 15 amino acids. CDR1 SGHRS and CDR2 YFSETQ come from the germline V gene. V dropped 4 bases and J dropped 2 bases, with 15 bases sitting between them. The CDR3 DNA sequence: TGCGCCAGCAGCCGTGAGGGGGAAGAAAACACTGAAGCTTTCTTT. Residues: CASSREGEENTEAFF. Supplemented by reference TRBV5-1 and TRBJ1-1, the full variable domain reads KAGVTQTPRYLIKTRGQQVTLSCSPISGHRSVSWYQQTPGQGLQFLFEYFSETQRNKGNFPGRFSGRQFSNSRSEMNVSTLELGDSALYLCASSREGEENTEAFFGQGTRLTVV.

A few counts support this clone. This rearrangement joins TRBV5-1 to TRBJ1-6; 7 bases line up with TRBD1. The CDR3 has 14 residues. V shed 3 bases and J 5 bases; nucleotides not matched to a gene: 2. Per the germline V gene, CDR1 is SGHRS and CDR2 is YFSETQ. CDR3 residues: CASSSDRNNSPLHF. CDR3 nucleotide sequence: TGCGCCAGCAGCTCGGACAGGAATAATTCACCCCTCCACTTT.

This chain uses TRBV10-2 with TRBJ1-4; TRBD1 might be the D (6 bases). The CDR3 contains 15 residues. Trimming cost V 0 bases and J 7 bases, with 12 bases left between them. Per the germline V gene, CDR1 is WSHSY and CDR2 is SAAADI. CDR3 nucleotides: TGCGCCAGCAGTGAGTCAGCAGGGGCGGGTGAAAAACTGTTTTTT. Protein product: CASSESAGAGEKLFF.

The chain employs TRBV7-8 and TRBJ1-5; D not resolved. CDR1 is SGHVS, CDR2 FQNEAQ, per germline. V was cut by 4 bases and J by 6 bases, with 10 bases left in between. This CDR3 is built from 13 residues. CDR3 nucleotide sequence: TGTGCCAGCAGCTGGCGGGGTGGTCAGCCCCAGCATTTT. Encoded protein: CASSWRGGQPQHF.

V and J are TRBV5-1 and TRBJ2-1; TRBD2 agrees at 11 bases. CDR1 and CDR2 (germline): SGHRS, YFSETQ. Trimming took 2 bases from V and 5 from J; bases not matched to a gene: 3. This CDR3 is 15 amino acids long. The CDR3 here is CASSLLAGVNNEQFF. The CDR3 DNA reads as TGCGCCAGCAGCTTACTAGCGGGAGTCAACAATGAGCAGTTCTTC.

The chain joins TRBV28 to TRBJ2-7, with 7 bases fitting TRBD1. This CDR3 contains 15 residues. Per the germline V gene, CDR1 is MDHEN and CDR2 is SYDVKM. The trim removed 4 bases at V and 2 bases at J, leaving 8 bases unmatched. The CDR3 region is CASSSWTGHPYEQYF. The DNA of the CDR3 is TGTGCCAGCAGTTCTTGGACAGGCCATCCCTACGAGCAGTACTTC.

V usage is TRBV30 and J usage is TRBJ2-7; 8 bases are a match to TRBD2. The CDR3 runs to 14 residues. CDR1 is GTSNPN, CDR2 SVGIG, per germline (reference sequence). V was pared by 0 bases and J by 2 bases, with 3 bases of the junction left unmatched. As DNA, the CDR3 is TGTGCCTGGAGTGTGGGAGCGGGAGCCTACGAGCAGTACTTC. Its translation is CAWSVGAGAYEQYF.

A word on this clone: Sequence at one end of the junction differs from germline and may be a read error. The chain employs TRBV7-9 and TRBJ2-6; 7 bases are shared with TRBD2. This CDR3 region has 16 residues. Germline-derived CDR1 and CDR2 are SEHNR and FQNEAQ (reference sequence). CDR3 nucleotide sequence: TGTTCCAGCAGCTTTGGCGGGAGCCCTGGGGCCAACGGCCTGACTTTC. The encoded protein is CSSSFGGSPGANGLTF.

The CDR3 DNA sequence: TGTGCCAGCAGGGATCAGGGGGCAGGCACTGAAGCTTTCTTT. Translation gives CASRDQGAGTEAFF. The rearrangement links TRBV7-9 to TRBJ1-1; TRBD1 agrees at 8 bases. This CDR3 spans 14 amino acids. The junction had 7 bases not matched to a gene; V was cut back by 6 bases and J by 4 bases. Germline values: CDR1 SEHNR, CDR2 FQNEAQ (reference sequence).

The chain couples TRBV25-1 to TRBJ2-1, with TRBD2 matching 10 bases. J lost 6 bases, V lost 3 bases, and 5 bases had no gene match. Germline V lookup: CDR1 MGHDK, CDR2 SYGVNS. The CDR3 has 15 residues. The CDR3 DNA sequence: TGTGCCAGCAGTGATAAACTAGCGGGGTTCAATGAGCAGTTCTTC. Its translation is CASSDKLAGFNEQFF.

The rearrangement uses TRBV30 and TRBJ1-1; D uncertain. Germline values: CDR1 GTSNPN, CDR2 SVGIG (reference sequence). With 0 bases removed from V and 0 bases from J, the gap between germline ends came to 5 bases. The CDR3 is made up of 13 amino acids. Written as DNA, the CDR3 is TGTGCCTGGAGTGTTGGAGTGAACACTGAAGCTTTCTTT. Protein product: CAWSVGVNTEAFF.

In regard to this clone: One end of the junction varies from germline; a read error may be responsible. The chain couples TRBV7-7 to TRBJ1-4; possible D gene TRBD1, 5 bases. This CDR3 region has 12 residues. The germline gives CDR1 SSHAT, CDR2 FNYEAQ (reference sequence). CDR3 DNA: TGTGCTAGCAGTGCCGGGGGTGAAAAACTGTTTTTT. Translation gives CASSAGGEKLFF.

V gene TRBV27 combines with J gene TRBJ2-2; the match to TRBD1 covers 7 bases. CDR1 is MNHEY, CDR2 SMNVEV, per germline (reference sequence). J lost 5 bases, V lost 5 bases, and 8 bases had no gene match. The CDR3 loop spans 15 amino acids. CDR3 region: CASSPDRERTGELFF. In DNA form, the CDR3 reads TGTGCCAGCAGTCCAGACAGGGAAAGGACCGGGGAGCTGTTTTTT.

The rearrangement joins TRBV19 to TRBJ2-5; D is unresolved. V lost 8 bases, J lost 4 bases, and 11 bases lay in between. CDR1 and CDR2 from the germline V gene are LNHDA and SQIVND (reference sequence). CDR3 length equals 12 residues. CDR3 coding DNA: TGTGCCAGTCGCCAATCGGGAGAGACCCAGTACTTC. It codes for CASRQSGETQYF.

The chain is built from TRBV6-1 and TRBJ2-7; unclear D gene. The CDR3 spans 14 residues. V was trimmed by 10 bases and J by 0 bases, leaving 16 bases between them. CDR1 and CDR2 from the germline V gene are MNHNS and SASEGT. The CDR3 here is CATNLPGLSYEQYF. CDR3 DNA sequence: TGTGCCACCAACTTACCGGGTCTCTCCTACGAGCAGTACTTC.

The V call is TRBV5-1, the J call TRBJ1-4; 10 bases match TRBD1. Germline trimming cut 4 bases from V and 0 bases from J; bases unmatched to any gene: 6. The V gene's germline CDR1 is SGHRS and CDR2 YFSETQ. There are 17 residues in the CDR3. The CDR3 region is CASSPGTGVPTNEKLFF. CDR3 bases: TGCGCCAGCAGCCCCGGGACAGGGGTTCCAACTAATGAAAAACTGTTTTTT.